This T cell receptor beta chain is from a study of Graves' ophthalmopathy and Graves' hyperthyroidism (dated by TCRdb to about 2018). Background on the whole study: Peripheral blood was collected before any treatment was given, at the time of initial diagnosis. To tell Graves' ophthalmopathy apart from Graves' hyperthyroidism, and to predict which patients would progress to ophthalmopathy, the study relied on TCR beta repertoire signatures. In total, 135 blood samples were TCR-sequenced: approximately 42 ophthalmopathy, around 75 hyperthyroidism and some 17 hyperthyroidism-to-ophthalmopathy patients. To explore V-J signatures that separate ophthalmopathy from hyperthyroidism, a discovery set of about 96 patients was enrolled, consisting of 40 to 45 with ophthalmopathy and around 57 with stable hyperthyroidism. An independent validation cohort comprised under 20 hyperthyroidism patients and some 16 patients who later progressed from hyperthyroidism to ophthalmopathy. In more than 5 hyperthyroidism patients, the T-cell repertoire of thyroid tissue was compared with the T-cell repertoire of blood. Following sample collection, hyperthyroidism patients were given methimazole at a starting dose of 30 mg daily, and ophthalmopathy patients were given high-dose intravenous methylprednisolone. For training and testing, the 80 to 100 patients in the discovery cohort were randomly divided in a 7:3 ratio. Study-wide findings and limitations: No statistical method was used to set the sample size in advance, and the investigators knew which group each participant was assigned to. Ophthalmopathy was separated from stable hyperthyroidism by the 13-signature model with just under 90% sensitivity and about 81% specificity in cross-validation and with 80%/75% in the test set. Most expanded thyroid clonotypes with a frequency above 0.001 also appeared in blood, which suggests that blood repertoires may reflect the immune response in the thyroid. In validation, the model predicted ophthalmopathy progression with roughly 68% sensitivity and roughly 72% specificity; fewer than 15 predicted patients were CT-confirmed with GO in a median of roughly 6.8 months.

Including the terminal cysteine and phenylalanine, the CDR3 comprises 12 residues. Only CDR3 DNA is held: 36 bases, read in frame from base 1. V loses 6 bases, J loses 6 bases, and the germline ends lie 11 bases apart. At least ten counts were recorded for this clonotype. There is no known antigen for this receptor. No much larger clonotype is one base removed from it; base qualities were not supplied. Hyperthyroidism was considered stable if no progression to ophthalmopathy occurred within 18 months of follow-up. Hyperthyroidism patients were newly diagnosed, with disease duration under 2 months, and aged 18 to 65 years. Anyone with other autoimmune diseases, uncontrolled infections, pregnancy or lactation was excluded from the study. Clinical symptoms, serum thyroxine, TRAb, thyroid ultrasound and orbital computed tomography formed the basis of the diagnosis. PBMCs were isolated from roughly 10 ml of fresh peripheral blood by Ficoll-Paque density gradient centrifugation. Total RNA was extracted using Trizol reagent, and RNA quality was checked on an Agilent 2100 Bioanalyzer.

For repertoire sequencing, TCR beta CDR3 regions were amplified from RNA transcripts. The first round of RT-PCR was done with HTBI primers and the Qiagen OneStep RT-PCR kit, and was followed by a second round of multiplex PCR, then size selection and purification. Sequencing of the libraries was carried out on an Illumina HiSeq2000 in paired-end mode with 100 bp reads. In the source study's methods: SOAPnuke was used to process the reads, throwing out any read that had adapters, had uncalled bases, had a mean Phred below 15, or lacked an exact constant-primer or identifier match. COPE v1.2.5 was used to merge the high-quality paired reads. Each unique nucleotide sequence was defined as a clonotype, and clonotypes were aligned to IMGT TRB V, D and J references with MiTCR v1.1. Analysis was restricted to V-J combinations with a frequency above 0.0001, which covered 99.2% of repertoires. For each V-J combination, a TCR clonal expansion and chaos score was defined as F50 clonal expansion divided by the chaos observed in the TCRdist matrix. Welch's t-statistics and random forest were used to narrow the features down to around 13 V-J combinations, which were then fed into a naive Bayes classifier. The Morisita-Horn index was used to measure how similar the thyroid and blood repertoires were. TCRdb passed the public sequencing reads through fastp at Q25 and MiXCR, retaining productive beta sequences. Each record represents a unique CDR3 protein, reported with the most common genes and DNA among its rows. What appears here as the V and J calls and clone size reflects TCRdb's work, not the paper's. This sample lists about 620,000 distinct CDR3 sequences; about 24% were detected once. The leading ten clones occupy around 7% of the sample.

Sequences were obtained from peripheral blood. The chain couples TRBV12-3 or TRBV12-4 to TRBJ1-1; TRBD1 is possibly the D segment (5 matching bases). This clonotype originated in a woman under 30 with stable Graves' hyperthyroidism. Some clones in this sample may be carry-over from other donors' samples. Donor details come from another sample of the same person, matched by shared clones. The nucleotides are TGTGCCAGCAGGAGCAGGGAATCTGAAGCTTTCTTT. This translates into CASRSRESEAFF.